A selection of T cell receptor beta chains follows, all from one sample in a study of cytomegalovirus exposure and HLA in healthy donors. The data were produced by immunoSEQ multiplex PCR, yet TCRdb's version contains in-frame clones alone and is incomplete. This sample's table has about 130,000 clones. The source material was PBMCs. The receptors were sampled from a man aged 35-49 years in good health and CMV-seronegative. The CDR3 runs from the conserved cysteine through the conserved F or W. Fields, in order: V gene, J gene, clone size, D gene, CDR3 DNA, CDR3 protein. A D gene is named only where the DNA matches it firmly. Rows give clone size only sometimes, using once, few, many, or a class for an expanded clone.

V: TRBV10-3
J: TRBJ2-1
size: NA
D: TRBD2
DNA: TGTGCCATACTAGCGGAACCTTCCTACAATGAGCAGTTCTTC
CDR3: CAILAEPSYNEQFF

V: TRBV11-3
J: TRBJ2-1
size: NA
D: TRBD2
DNA: TGTGCCAGCAGCACGATAGCTGAGCGGGGGACGTTCTTC
CDR3: CASSTIAERGTFF

V: TRBV10-3
J: TRBJ1-1
size: medium-sized
D: NA
DNA: TGTGCCATCAGTGACAAGCAGGGTGGCACTGAAGCTTTCTTT
CDR3: CAISDKQGGTEAFF

V: TRBV5-1
J: TRBJ2-1
size: NA
D: NA
DNA: TGCGCCAGCAGCTTGGTAGGTAGGTCTGCGGAGTTCTTC
CDR3: CASSLVGRSAEFF

V: TRBV30
J: TRBJ2-7
size: NA
D: TRBD1
DNA: TGTGCCTGTAACCAGGACAGGGTCTTATACGAGCAGTACTTC
CDR3: CACNQDRVLYEQYF

V: TRBV6-5
J: TRBJ1-2
size: NA
D: TRBD1
DNA: TGTGCCAGCAGAGTCCCGGGACAGGGGGGTGACGGCTACACCTTC
CDR3: CASRVPGQGGDGYTF

V: TRBV6-6
J: TRBJ2-5
size: NA
D: NA
DNA: TGTGCCAGCAGCGAGCGGACTATACAAGAGACCCAGTACTTC
CDR3: CASSERTIQETQYF

V: TRBV5-1
J: TRBJ2-1
size: NA
D: TRBD1
DNA: TGCGCCAGCAGCGTGGGACAGACCAACAATGAGCAGTTCTTC
CDR3: CASSVGQTNNEQFF

V: TRBV13
J: TRBJ2-7
size: NA
D: TRBD1
DNA: TGTGCCAGCAGTTCCGACAGGGCGTCGTCCGACGAGCAGTACTTC
CDR3: CASSSDRASSDEQYF

V: TRBV9
J: TRBJ2-3
size: NA
D: NA
DNA: TGTGCCAGCAGCGCCCAAAGCGGGAGCACAGATACGCAGTATTTT
CDR3: CASSAQSGSTDTQYF

V: TRBV11-3
J: TRBJ2-7
size: NA
D: TRBD2
DNA: TGTGCCAGCAGCGAGAGACTAGCGGGAGTTGAGCAGTACTTC
CDR3: CASSERLAGVEQYF

V: TRBV5-4
J: TRBJ2-2
size: NA
D: TRBD1
DNA: TGTGCCAGCAGGCAAGACAGGGCGGTCACCGGGGAGCTGTTTTTT
CDR3: CASRQDRAVTGELFF

V: TRBV5-6
J: TRBJ2-7
size: NA
D: NA
DNA: TGTGCCAGCAGCCTGTTGTATAGGGGTTCCTACGAGCAGTACTTC
CDR3: CASSLLYRGSYEQYF

V: TRBV5-1
J: TRBJ1-2
size: NA
D: TRBD1
DNA: TGCGCCAGCAGCTTACGGGCAGGGGGCGGGTTGGACGGCTACACCTTC
CDR3: CASSLRAGGGLDGYTF

V: TRBV7-9
J: TRBJ1-2
size: NA
D: NA
DNA: TGTGCCAGCAGCCCCGGTTTAGATTCTAACTATGGCTACACCTTC
CDR3: CASSPGLDSNYGYTF

V: TRBV5-1
J: TRBJ2-7
size: NA
D: TRBD2
DNA: TGCGCCAGCAGCTTGGCCTCAAGCGGGGGCGCATACGAGCAGTACTTC
CDR3: CASSLASSGGAYEQYF

V: TRBV7-9
J: TRBJ1-2
size: NA
D: TRBD1
DNA: TGTGCCAGCAGCTTAGATATTGGGACAGTAAATGGCTACACCTTC
CDR3: CASSLDIGTVNGYTF

V: TRBV29-1
J: TRBJ2-5
size: NA
D: TRBD1
DNA: TGCAGCGTGGACGGACAGGGGGCTAAAAGAGGGGAGACCCAGTACTTC
CDR3: CSVDGQGAKRGETQYF

V: TRBV9
J: TRBJ2-1
size: NA
D: TRBD2
DNA: TGTGCCAGCACCCCCGGGGGGGGCCCGGGTGAGCAGTTCTTC
CDR3: CASTPGGGPGEQFF

V: TRBV7-8
J: TRBJ2-7
size: NA
D: TRBD1
DNA: TGTGCCAGCAGCCGACCGGGACAGGGCTACGAGCAGTACTTC
CDR3: CASSRPGQGYEQYF

V: TRBV6-5
J: TRBJ1-1
size: NA
D: TRBD1
DNA: TGTGCCAGCAGTTACTCATGGGACAGCTATGAAGCTTTCTTT
CDR3: CASSYSWDSYEAFF

V: TRBV5-1
J: TRBJ2-7
size: NA
D: NA
DNA: TGCGCCAGCAGCTATGCCAGGGAAGTAAGGTACGAGCAGTACTTC
CDR3: CASSYAREVRYEQYF

V: TRBV10-3
J: TRBJ2-1
size: NA
D: TRBD2
DNA: TGTGCCATCAGTGAGTCGAGAACCAGCGGGAGTACTGCTGCGCAGCAGTTCTTC
CDR3: CAISESRTSGSTAAQQFF

V: TRBV7-9
J: TRBJ2-1
size: NA
D: TRBD2
DNA: TGTGCCAGCAGCGAAGTAGGGCGGGAGTATCGAAATGAGCAGTTCTTC
CDR3: CASSEVGREYRNEQFF

V: TRBV7-9
J: TRBJ1-4
size: NA
D: TRBD1
DNA: TGTGCCAGCAGCTTTTGGACAGGAGGTGAAAAACTGTTTTTT
CDR3: CASSFWTGGEKLFF

V: TRBV4-2
J: TRBJ1-1
size: NA
D: TRBD1
DNA: TGTGCCAGCAGCGCCCGGGACAGGGGAGAGACTGAAGCTTTCTTT
CDR3: CASSARDRGETEAFF

V: TRBV5-1
J: TRBJ2-7
size: NA
D: TRBD2
DNA: TGCGCCAGCAGCCTCCGGGGGGGCGAGCAGTACTTC
CDR3: CASSLRGGEQYF

V: TRBV29-1
J: TRBJ1-2
size: NA
D: TRBD1
DNA: TGCAGCGGCACAGGGGGCGGCTATGGCTACACCTTC
CDR3: CSGTGGGYGYTF

V: TRBV19
J: TRBJ2-3
size: NA
D: TRBD1
DNA: TGTGCCAGCAACCGTCTGGGGCAGGGGGCCAAGTATTTT
CDR3: CASNRLGQGAKYF

V: TRBV4-2
J: TRBJ1-4
size: NA
D: TRBD1
DNA: TGTGCCAGCAGCCAAATACTCTGGACAGGGATTGAAAAACTGTTTTTT
CDR3: CASSQILWTGIEKLFF

V: TRBV11-3
J: TRBJ1-1
size: NA
D: TRBD1
DNA: TGTGCCAGCAGCTTCCTGGGACAGGGGAACACTGAAGCTTTCTTT
CDR3: CASSFLGQGNTEAFF

V: TRBV7-2
J: TRBJ2-7
size: NA
D: NA
DNA: TGTGCCAGCAGTCCCGATCCGACAGCTCCCTACGAGCAGTACTTC
CDR3: CASSPDPTAPYEQYF

V: TRBV19
J: TRBJ2-7
size: NA
D: TRBD1
DNA: TGTGCCAGTAGTTCCCCCCGGGACAGAACCGCCTACGAGCAGTACTTC
CDR3: CASSSPRDRTAYEQYF

V: TRBV6-1
J: TRBJ1-1
size: NA
D: TRBD1
DNA: TGTGTCAGCAGTGAAGGTGTAGGCAGGGGGTTAGAAGCTTTCTTT
CDR3: CVSSEGVGRGLEAFF

V: TRBV11-3
J: TRBJ2-3
size: NA
D: NA
DNA: TGTGCCAGCAGCTCTCCCATCTACAGCACAGATACGCAGTATTTT
CDR3: CASSSPIYSTDTQYF

V: TRBV28
J: TRBJ2-1
size: NA
D: TRBD1
DNA: TGTGCCATCCAAGGACAGGGGGGAACTACAAGCTCCTACAATGAGCAGTTCTTC
CDR3: CAIQGQGGTTSSYNEQFF

V: TRBV4-3
J: TRBJ2-1
size: NA
D: NA
DNA: TGCGCCAGCAGCCAAGCGGTGGGGGAGGCCCGATACAATGAGCAGTTCTTC
CDR3: CASSQAVGEARYNEQFF

V: TRBV4-2
J: TRBJ2-2
size: NA
D: TRBD2
DNA: TGTGCCAGCAGCCCTGAAACTGGGCGGGAGGACGGTAGGACCGGGGAGCTGTTTTTT
CDR3: CASSPETGREDGRTGELFF

V: TRBV7-9
J: TRBJ2-1
size: NA
D: TRBD2
DNA: TGTGCCAGCAGCCTCACTAGCGGGAGGGCCGATGAGCAGTTCTTC
CDR3: CASSLTSGRADEQFF

V: TRBV5-1
J: TRBJ1-5
size: NA
D: TRBD1
DNA: TGCGCCAGCAGCGTGGGACAGGGCAATCAGCCCCAGCATTTT
CDR3: CASSVGQGNQPQHF

V: TRBV6-5
J: TRBJ2-1
size: NA
D: TRBD2
DNA: TGTGCCAGCAGTTACGGCCCGGGACTAGCCTACAATGAGCAGTTCTTC
CDR3: CASSYGPGLAYNEQFF

V: TRBV27
J: TRBJ1-5
size: NA
D: TRBD1
DNA: TGTGCCAGCAGTTTGGGGGCAGGGGGATGGAGCAATCAGCCCCAGCATTTT
CDR3: CASSLGAGGWSNQPQHF

V: TRBV11-3
J: TRBJ2-3
size: NA
D: NA
DNA: TGTGCCAGCAGCCGCACAGGGCTGGGGAATACGCAGTATTTT
CDR3: CASSRTGLGNTQYF

V: TRBV6-6
J: TRBJ1-5
size: NA
D: NA
DNA: TGTGCCAGCAGTTACTCGATTGAGCAGCCCCAGCATTTT
CDR3: CASSYSIEQPQHF

V: TRBV18
J: TRBJ1-1
size: NA
D: NA
DNA: TGTGCCAGCTCTGGAGAAACTGAAGCTTTCTTT
CDR3: CASSGETEAFF

V: TRBV29-1
J: TRBJ2-7
size: NA
D: NA
DNA: TGCAGCGTTGAAGATGGGCGCTCCTACGAGCAGTACTTC
CDR3: CSVEDGRSYEQYF